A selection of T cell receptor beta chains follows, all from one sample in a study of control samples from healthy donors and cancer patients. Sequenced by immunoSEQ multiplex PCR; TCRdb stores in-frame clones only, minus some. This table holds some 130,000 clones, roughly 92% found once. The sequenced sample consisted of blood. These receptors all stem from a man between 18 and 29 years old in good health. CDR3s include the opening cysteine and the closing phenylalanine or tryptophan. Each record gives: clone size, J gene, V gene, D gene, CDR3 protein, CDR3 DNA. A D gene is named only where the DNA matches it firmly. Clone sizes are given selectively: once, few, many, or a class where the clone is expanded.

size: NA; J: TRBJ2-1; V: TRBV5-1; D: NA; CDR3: CASSLFSQDEQFF; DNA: TGCGCCAGCAGCTTGTTTTCGCAGGATGAGCAGTTCTTC
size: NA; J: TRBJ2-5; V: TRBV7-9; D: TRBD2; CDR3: CASSFLSGLAGGKETQYF; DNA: TGTGCCAGCAGCTTCCTATCGGGACTAGCGGGGGGGAAAGAGACCCAGTACTTC
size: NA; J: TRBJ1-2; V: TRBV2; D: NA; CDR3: CASRGTHYGYTF; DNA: TGTGCCAGCCGCGGGACACACTATGGCTACACCTTC
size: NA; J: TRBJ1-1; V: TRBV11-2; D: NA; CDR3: CASSLTGRTEAFF; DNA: TGTGCCAGCAGCCTCACAGGGAGGACTGAAGCTTTCTTT
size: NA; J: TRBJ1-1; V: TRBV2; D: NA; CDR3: CASSEGRIEAFF; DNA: TGTGCCAGCAGTGAAGGGAGAATTGAAGCTTTCTTT
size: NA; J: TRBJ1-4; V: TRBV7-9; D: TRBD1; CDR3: CASSLRDRLSEKLFF; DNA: TGTGCCAGCAGCTTACGGGACAGGCTTTCGGAAAAACTGTTTTTT
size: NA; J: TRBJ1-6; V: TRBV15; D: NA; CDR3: CATSRDLARVNSPLHF; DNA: TGTGCCACCAGCAGAGATCTCGCCAGGGTTAATTCACCCCTCCACTTT
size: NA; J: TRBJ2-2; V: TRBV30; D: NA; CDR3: CAWSWDPQSGELFF; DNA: TGTGCCTGGAGTTGGGACCCCCAATCCGGGGAGCTGTTTTTT
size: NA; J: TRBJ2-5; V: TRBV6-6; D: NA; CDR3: CASSQTPLARKTQYF; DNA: TGTGCCAGCAGTCAGACCCCGTTGGCTAGAAAGACCCAGTACTTC
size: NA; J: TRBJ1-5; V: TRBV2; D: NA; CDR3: CASSADTQPQHF; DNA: TGTGCCAGCAGTGCAGACACCCAGCCCCAGCATTTT
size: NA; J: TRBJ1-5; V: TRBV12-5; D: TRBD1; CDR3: CASGLVGQGGFQPQHF; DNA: TGTGCTAGTGGTTTGGTGGGACAGGGTGGATTCCAGCCCCAGCATTTT
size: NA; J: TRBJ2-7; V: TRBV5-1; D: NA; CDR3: CASSSTRAKRPYEQYF; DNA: TGCGCCAGCAGCTCAACCCGGGCCAAACGCCCCTACGAGCAGTACTTC
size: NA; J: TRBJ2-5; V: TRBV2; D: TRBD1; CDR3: CASTKQGVEETQYF; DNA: TGTGCCAGCACCAAACAGGGGGTTGAAGAGACCCAGTACTTC
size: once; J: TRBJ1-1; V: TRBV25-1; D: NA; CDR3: CASSLRANTEAFF; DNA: TGTGCCAGCAGTCTCCGAGCGAACACTGAAGCTTTCTTT
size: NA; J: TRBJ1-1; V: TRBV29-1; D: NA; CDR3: CSVEYRRNGEAFF; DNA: TGCAGCGTTGAATACAGGAGGAACGGTGAAGCTTTCTTT
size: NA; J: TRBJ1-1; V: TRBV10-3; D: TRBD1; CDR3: CAISADRVETEAFF; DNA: TGTGCCATCAGCGCGGACAGGGTTGAAACTGAAGCTTTCTTT
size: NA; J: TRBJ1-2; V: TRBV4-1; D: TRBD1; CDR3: CASSLSFTGTEVNYGYTF; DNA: TGCGCCAGCAGCCTCAGTTTTACCGGGACAGAGGTGAACTATGGCTACACCTTC
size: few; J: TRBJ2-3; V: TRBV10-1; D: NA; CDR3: CASSDGVIPTDTQYF; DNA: TGCGCCAGCAGTGACGGGGTTATCCCCACAGATACGCAGTATTTT
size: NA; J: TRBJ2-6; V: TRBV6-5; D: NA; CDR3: CASRSLISGANVLTF; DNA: TGTGCCAGCAGATCTCTTATTTCTGGGGCCAACGTCCTGACTTTC
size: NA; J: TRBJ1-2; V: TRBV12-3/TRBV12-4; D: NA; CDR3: CASSFGGGYGYTF; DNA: TGTGCCAGCAGTTTTGGGGGCGGCTATGGCTACACCTTC
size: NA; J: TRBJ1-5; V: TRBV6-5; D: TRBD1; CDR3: CASTLDRGSDQPQHF; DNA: TGTGCCAGCACCCTGGACAGGGGAAGCGATCAGCCCCAGCATTTT
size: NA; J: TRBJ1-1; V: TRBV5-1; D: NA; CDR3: CASKGRAAFF; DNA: TGCGCCAGCAAGGGTCGAGCAGCTTTCTTT
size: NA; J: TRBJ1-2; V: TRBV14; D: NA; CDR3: CASSQVQGYGYTF; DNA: TGTGCCAGCAGCCAAGTCCAGGGCTATGGCTACACCTTC
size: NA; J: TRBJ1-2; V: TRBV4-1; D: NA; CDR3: CASSQQGCYGYTF; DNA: TGCGCCAGCAGCCAACAGGGTTGCTATGGCTACACCTTC